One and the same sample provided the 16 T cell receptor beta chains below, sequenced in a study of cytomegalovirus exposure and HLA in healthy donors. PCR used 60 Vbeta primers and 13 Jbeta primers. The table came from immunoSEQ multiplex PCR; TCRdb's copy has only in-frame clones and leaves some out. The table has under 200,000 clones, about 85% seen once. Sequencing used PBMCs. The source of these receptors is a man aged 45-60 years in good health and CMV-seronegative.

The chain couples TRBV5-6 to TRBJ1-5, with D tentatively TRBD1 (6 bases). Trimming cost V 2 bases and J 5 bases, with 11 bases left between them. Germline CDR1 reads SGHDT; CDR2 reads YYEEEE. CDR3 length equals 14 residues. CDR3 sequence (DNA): TGTGCCAGCAGCTTAAGAGGGGGGGATCAGCCCCAGCATTTT. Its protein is CASSLRGGDQPQHF.

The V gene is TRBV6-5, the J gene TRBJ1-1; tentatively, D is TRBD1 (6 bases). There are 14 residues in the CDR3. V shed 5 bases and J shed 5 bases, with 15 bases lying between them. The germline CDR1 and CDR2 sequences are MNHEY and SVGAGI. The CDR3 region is CASSPQGSGTEAFF. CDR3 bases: TGTGCCAGCAGTCCCCAGGGGAGTGGGACTGAAGCTTTCTTT.

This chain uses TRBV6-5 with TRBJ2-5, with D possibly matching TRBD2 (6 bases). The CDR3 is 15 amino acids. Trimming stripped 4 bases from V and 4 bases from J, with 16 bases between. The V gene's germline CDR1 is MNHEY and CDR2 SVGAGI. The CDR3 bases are TGTGCCAGCAGTTCCGCCGGGGGTCTGAGAGAGACCCAGTACTTC. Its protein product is CASSSAGGLRETQYF.

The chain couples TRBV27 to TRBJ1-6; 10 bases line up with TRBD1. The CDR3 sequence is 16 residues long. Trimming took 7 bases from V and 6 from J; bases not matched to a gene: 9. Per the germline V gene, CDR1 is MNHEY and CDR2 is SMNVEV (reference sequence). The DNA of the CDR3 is TGTGCCAGCACCCTTTGGGGACAGGGGTTTAATTCACCCCTCCACTTT. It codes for CASTLWGQGFNSPLHF.

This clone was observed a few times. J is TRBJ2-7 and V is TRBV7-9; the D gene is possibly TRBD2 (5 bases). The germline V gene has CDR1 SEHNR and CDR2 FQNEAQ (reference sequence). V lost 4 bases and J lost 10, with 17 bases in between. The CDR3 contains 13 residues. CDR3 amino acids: CASSSNSGISQYF. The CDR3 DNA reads TGTGCCAGCAGCTCTAATTCCGGGATTTCTCAGTACTTC.

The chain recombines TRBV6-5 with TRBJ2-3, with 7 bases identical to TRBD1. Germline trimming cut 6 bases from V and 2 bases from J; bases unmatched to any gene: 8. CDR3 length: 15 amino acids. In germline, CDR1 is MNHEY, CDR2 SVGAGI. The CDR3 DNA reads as TGTGCCAGCAGGGCCGGGACAGCCCTCACAGATACGCAGTATTTT. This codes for CASRAGTALTDTQYF.

The CDR3: CASSEYRYPHGEQFF. CDR3 bases: TGTGCCAGCAGTGAATACAGGTACCCCCACGGTGAGCAGTTCTTC. The chain carries TRBV25-1 and TRBJ2-1; D unclear. The CDR3 contains 15 residues. Germline V gene data show CDR1 as MGHDK and CDR2 as SYGVNS. With 0 bases removed from V and 9 bases from J, the gap between germline ends came to 15 bases.

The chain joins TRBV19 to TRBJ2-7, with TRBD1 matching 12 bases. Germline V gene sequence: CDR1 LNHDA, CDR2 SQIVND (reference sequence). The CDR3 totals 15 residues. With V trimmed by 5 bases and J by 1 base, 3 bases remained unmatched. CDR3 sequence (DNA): TGTGCCAGTAGTTGGGGACAGGGGGCTTCCTACGAGCAGTACTTC. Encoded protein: CASSWGQGASYEQYF.

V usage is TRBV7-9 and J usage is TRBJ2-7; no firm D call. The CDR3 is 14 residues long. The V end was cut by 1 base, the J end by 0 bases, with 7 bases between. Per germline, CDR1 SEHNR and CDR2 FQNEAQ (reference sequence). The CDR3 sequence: CASSLDTHSYEQYF. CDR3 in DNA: TGTGCCAGCAGCTTAGACACCCACTCCTACGAGCAGTACTTC.

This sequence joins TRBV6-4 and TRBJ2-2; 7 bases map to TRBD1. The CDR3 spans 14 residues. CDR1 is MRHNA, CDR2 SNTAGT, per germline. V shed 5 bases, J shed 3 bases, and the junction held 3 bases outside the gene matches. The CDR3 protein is CASSSGQHTGELFF. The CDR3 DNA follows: TGTGCCAGCAGTTCGGGACAGCACACCGGGGAGCTGTTTTTT.

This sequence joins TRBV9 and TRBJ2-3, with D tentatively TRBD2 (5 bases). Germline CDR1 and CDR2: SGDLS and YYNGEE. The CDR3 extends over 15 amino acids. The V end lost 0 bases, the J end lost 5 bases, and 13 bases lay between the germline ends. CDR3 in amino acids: CASSVEGGAGDTQYF. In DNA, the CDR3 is TGTGCCAGCAGCGTAGAGGGCGGTGCGGGAGATACGCAGTATTTT.

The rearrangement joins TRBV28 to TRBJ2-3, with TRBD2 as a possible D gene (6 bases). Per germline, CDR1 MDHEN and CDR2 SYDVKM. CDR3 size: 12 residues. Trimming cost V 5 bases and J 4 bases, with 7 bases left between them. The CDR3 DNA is TGTGCCAGCAGTGGAGGGTCAGATACGCAGTATTTT. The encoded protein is CASSGGSDTQYF.

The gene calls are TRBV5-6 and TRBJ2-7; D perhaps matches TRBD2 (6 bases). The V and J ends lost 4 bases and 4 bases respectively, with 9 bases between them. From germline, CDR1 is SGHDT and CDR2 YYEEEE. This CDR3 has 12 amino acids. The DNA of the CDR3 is TGTGCCAGCAGCCCCGGGGGTTACGAGCAGTACTTC. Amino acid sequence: CASSPGGYEQYF.

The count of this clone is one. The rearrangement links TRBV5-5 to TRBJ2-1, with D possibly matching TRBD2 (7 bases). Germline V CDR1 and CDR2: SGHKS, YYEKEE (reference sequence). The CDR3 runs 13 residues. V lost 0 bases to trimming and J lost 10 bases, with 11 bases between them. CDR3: CASSLGTGGEQFF. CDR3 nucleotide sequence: TGTGCCAGCAGCTTGGGAACGGGGGGCGAGCAGTTCTTC.

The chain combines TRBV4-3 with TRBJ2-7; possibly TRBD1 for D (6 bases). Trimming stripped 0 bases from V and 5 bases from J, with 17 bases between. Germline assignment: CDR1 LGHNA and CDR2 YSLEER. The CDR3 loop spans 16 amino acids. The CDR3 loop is CASSQDLGRGLNEQYF. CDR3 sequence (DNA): TGCGCCAGCAGCCAAGATTTGGGCAGGGGCTTAAACGAGCAGTACTTC.

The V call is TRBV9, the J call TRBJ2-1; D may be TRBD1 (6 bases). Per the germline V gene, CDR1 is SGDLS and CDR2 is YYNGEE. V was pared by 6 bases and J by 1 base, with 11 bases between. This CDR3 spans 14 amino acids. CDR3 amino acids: CASTRGGSYNEQFF. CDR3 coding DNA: TGTGCCAGCACCCGAGGGGGATCCTACAATGAGCAGTTCTTC.